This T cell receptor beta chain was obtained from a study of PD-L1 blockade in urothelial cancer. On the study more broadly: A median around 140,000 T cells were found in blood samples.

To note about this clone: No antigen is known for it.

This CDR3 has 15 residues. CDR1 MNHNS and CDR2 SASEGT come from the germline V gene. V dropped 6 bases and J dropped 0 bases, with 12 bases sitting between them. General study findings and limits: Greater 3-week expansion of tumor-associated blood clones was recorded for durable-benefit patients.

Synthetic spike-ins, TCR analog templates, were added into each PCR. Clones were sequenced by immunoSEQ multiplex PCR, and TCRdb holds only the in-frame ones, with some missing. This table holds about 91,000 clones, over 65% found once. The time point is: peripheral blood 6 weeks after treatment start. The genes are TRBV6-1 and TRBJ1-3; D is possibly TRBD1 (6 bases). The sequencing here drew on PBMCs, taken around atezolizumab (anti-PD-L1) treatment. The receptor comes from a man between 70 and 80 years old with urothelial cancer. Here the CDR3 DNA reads TGTGCCAGCAGCCCAAGGGGGAGCTCTGGAAACACCATATATTTT. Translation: CASSPRGSSGNTIYF.